Below, one T cell receptor beta chain is given with its context. The antigen remains undetermined. The data originate from a study of T cell responses to AZD1222 COVID-19 vaccine. Overall study results and limits: The donor cohort was predominantly white British with a female majority, and clonal diversity may have been underestimated.

The CDR3 runs 13 residues. The germline V and J ends were trimmed by 5 bases and 6 bases, with 14 bases remaining between them. Germline CDR1 is LNHDA and CDR2 is SQIVND (reference sequence). Clones were read by immunoSEQ multiplex PCR, and TCRdb kept only the in-frame ones, dropping some. Of some 140,000 clones listed, 93% are singletons. The material was peripheral blood, obtained on day 0 of AZD1222 vaccination. The chain recombines TRBV19 with TRBJ2-7, with D tentatively TRBD1 (5 bases). This receptor was obtained from an adult in good health. The CDR3 DNA sequence: TGTGCCAGTAGTCCGCGACAAGGGGTCGAGCAGTACTTC. It codes for CASSPRQGVEQYF.